This T cell receptor beta chain appears in the sequencing data of a study (dated by TCRdb to the mid-2010s). Some background on the complete study: The study set out to test whether tumor-infiltrating Tregs in breast cancer get recruited from blood Tregs or are instead converted in situ from other CD4+ T cell subsets.

Tregs were isolated as CD4+CD25+CD127-/low cells. Tregs, naive and memory CD4+ T cells from tumor, blood and ipsilateral draining lymph nodes of five or six breast cancer patients underwent full-length TCR alpha and beta sequencing. Tumor tissue and lymph nodes obtained by ipsilateral axillary dissection were perfused with PBS, cut into small pieces and digested using collagenase I and hyaluronidase. FACS confirmed that the sorted cell populations were more than 90% pure. Overall study results and their limits: The larger-cohort validation was restricted to a single TCR beta V-J rearrangement rather than whole repertoires. In terms of TCR gene usage, tumor memory CD4+ T cells clustered together with blood and lymph node memory CD4+ cells, as well as with lymph node naive CD4+ cells. The greatest overlap of tumor-infiltrating Treg TCR alpha and beta sequences was observed with tumor naive CD4+ T cells, followed by blood naive CD4+ T cells.

CDR1 and CDR2, looked up from the germline V gene (reference sequence), are SEHNR and FQNEAQ. From cysteine to phenylalanine, the CDR3 is 12 amino acids long. The entry retains the CDR3 DNA only, 36 bases that are in frame from base 1. V is cut by 2 bases and J by 4 bases, and the space between the germline ends is 5 bases. Full-length TCR variable regions were amplified by 5' RACE PCR with constant-region reverse primers, and semi-nested PCR with Nested Universal Primer A was subsequently performed. The ReliaPrep RNA Cell Miniprep System was used to extract total RNA, which was then reverse transcribed into 5'RACE-ready cDNA with the SMARTer RACE 5'/3' Kit. An Illumina MiSeq was used to sequence the full-length TCR alpha and beta libraries, which had been barcoded with multiplex adaptors. Turning to the authors' computational methods: For each of nine subset-tissue groups, sequencing data from the five patients were pooled, and the groups were compared by unsupervised clustering of TCR gene usage. The Morisita-Horn index was used to calculate repertoire similarity, with shared sequences weighted by how much each contributed to each repertoire. TCRdb's own reprocessing of the public reads used fastp at Q25 and MiXCR and kept productive beta chains. Rows are unified per CDR3 protein, each entry keeping the most common DNA and genes. None of the V and J calls come from the authors' own analysis; TCRdb made them. A total of about 57,000 distinct CDR3 sequences appear in this sample, roughly 28% of them only once. Of the sample, around 2% is held by the ten largest clones.

A remark on this clonotype: Its antigen is still unknown. The record has no base qualities; no much larger clone is one base away.

The rearranged segments are TRBV7-9 and TRBJ2-5, with the D segment identity uncertain. This clonotype originated in a female donor with breast cancer. The sequenced sample was tumor-infiltrating Tregs sorted from the breast tumor. The CDR3 protein sequence reads: CASSLRIETQYF. The nucleotides read TGTGCCAGCAGCTTAAGGATAGAGACCCAGTACTTC. Beyond the CDR3, the reference TRBV7-9 and TRBJ2-5 genes provide the residues; the full variable domain reads: DTGVSQNPRHKITKRGQNVTFRCDPISEHNRLYWYRQTLGQGPEFLTYFQNEAQLEKSRLLSDRFSAERPKGSFSTLEIQRTEQGDSAMYLCASSLRIETQYFGPGTRLLVL.